This T cell receptor (beta chain) was observed in a study of CD8 T cells in ankylosing spondylitis. Overall study findings and caveats: A TCR beta motif of under ten highly homologous variants appeared characteristic of ankylosing spondylitis blood.

This clonotype was observed many times. Its antigen is unidentified. Looked up from germline, CDR1 is MNHEY and CDR2 is SVGAGI. V was cut by 4 bases and J by 2 bases, with 12 bases left in between. The length of the CDR3 is 14 residues. MiXCR, run by TCRdb on the 5' RACE reads, gives a single entry per CDR3 protein. The table lists a few hundred thousand distinct CDR3 sequences, approximately 7.3% of them singletons. Sequencing was carried out using blood, either unsorted or a sorted T cell fraction (not recorded which). The origin of this receptor is a male donor with ankylosing spondylitis. V is TRBV6-5 and J is TRBJ2-7, with no clear D. CDR3 sequence: CASSFRADTYEQYF. The CDR3 region has the DNA TGTGCCAGCAGTTTCCGGGCCGACACCTACGAGCAGTACTTC.